This passage covers 30 T cell receptor beta chains from one sample sequenced in a study of blood T cells in healthy people across ages. Primed by a sample-barcoded 5' primer and a J-beta primer mix, a second PCR proceeded for 7 to 11 cycles. TCRdb re-called the 5' RACE reads with MiXCR, one entry per CDR3 protein. The sample yields around 750,000 distinct CDR3 sequences, 40% to 65% seen once. Sequenced input: blood. The receptors were sampled from a man older than 75 in good health.

In this sample, this clonotype turned up a few times. V usage is TRBV3-1 and J usage is TRBJ2-1; 10 nucleotides line up with TRBD2. CDR3 length: 17 amino acids. Per germline, CDR1 LGHDT and CDR2 YNNKEL (reference sequence). The ends lost 0 bases at V and 7 bases at J; junction bases unmatched: 9. The DNA for the CDR3 is TGTGCCAGCAGCCAAGATCGGCTAGCGGGAGTTCGAAATGAGCAGTTCTTC. Protein product: CASSQDRLAGVRNEQFF.

The V and J genes are TRBV5-1 and TRBJ2-1; a weak D match, TRBD2 (5 bases). CDR1 SGHRS and CDR2 YFSETQ come from the germline V gene. V was trimmed by 0 bases and J by 8 bases, leaving 15 bases between them. The CDR3 covers 15 residues. The CDR3 coding sequence is TGCGCCAGCAGCTTGGAGACTAAGACCGTCCATGAGCAGTTCTTC. Protein product: CASSLETKTVHEQFF.

This chain connects TRBV28 to TRBJ2-5, with 9 nucleotides matching TRBD2. The J segment lost 4 bases and the V segment lost 7 bases, leaving 7 bases of the junction unmatched. In germline, CDR1 is MDHEN, CDR2 SYDVKM. The CDR3 has 14 amino acids. CDR3 sequence reads: CASTLAGVGETQYF. CDR3 sequence (DNA): TGTGCCAGCACCTTAGCGGGAGTCGGAGAGACCCAGTACTTC.

The rearrangement uses TRBV7-9 and TRBJ1-4, with D possibly being TRBD1 (5 bases). The CDR3 is 14 residues long. V lost 5 bases and J 11 bases, leaving 18 bases between the germline ends. Germline V CDR1 and CDR2: SEHNR, FQNEAQ (reference sequence). The CDR3 sequence is CASSPVQDGAKLFF. CDR3 in DNA: TGTGCCAGCAGCCCGGTACAGGATGGCGCGAAACTGTTTTTT.

The V and J genes are TRBV29-1 and TRBJ2-1; D not resolved. Per the germline V gene, CDR1 is SQVTM and CDR2 is ANQGSEA. The length of the CDR3 is 12 residues. V was pared by 3 bases and J by 4 bases, with 7 bases between. The chain's CDR3 is CSVDRSYNEQFF. CDR3 nucleotide sequence: TGCAGCGTTGACAGGAGTTACAATGAGCAGTTCTTC.

V is TRBV5-1 and J is TRBJ2-1; 13 bases align to TRBD2. V lost 4 bases, J lost 4 bases, and 5 bases stayed unmatched. CDR1 and CDR2 from the germline V gene are SGHRS and YFSETQ. The CDR3 contains 16 residues. The CDR3 protein is CASSTGLAGRYNEQFF. The CDR3 DNA sequence: TGCGCCAGCAGCACGGGACTAGCGGGACGATACAATGAGCAGTTCTTC.

The V and J genes are TRBV7-9 and TRBJ2-1; a possible D gene is TRBD2 (6 bases). CDR1 is SEHNR, CDR2 FQNEAQ, per germline (reference sequence). The CDR3 covers 15 residues. Trimming took 0 bases from V and 2 from J, leaving 8 bases between them. CDR3 protein: CASSLAAGTYNEQFF. DNA of the CDR3: TGTGCCAGCAGCTTAGCGGCGGGAACCTACAATGAGCAGTTCTTC. Complete variable domain (other parts from reference TRBV7-9 and TRBJ2-1): DTGVSQNPRHKITKRGQNVTFRCDPISEHNRLYWYRQTLGQGPEFLTYFQNEAQLEKSRLLSDRFSAERPKGSFSTLEIQRTEQGDSAMYLCASSLAAGTYNEQFFGPGTRLTVL.

V gene TRBV27 combines with J gene TRBJ2-1; TRBD1 is a possible D gene (6 bases). CDR1 and CDR2 from the germline V gene are MNHEY and SMNVEV (reference sequence). The germline V and J ends were trimmed by 6 bases and 7 bases, with 19 bases remaining between them. CDR3 length: 15 residues. The CDR3 nucleotides are TGTGCCAGCAGCCCCCGAGGGGGATTCAGGAATGAGCAGTTCTTC. It encodes CASSPRGGFRNEQFF.

This sequence joins TRBV7-2 and TRBJ2-1; 14 positions match TRBD2. V trimming: 5 bases; J trimming: 13 bases; junction bases outside the gene matches: 7. The germline CDR1 and CDR2 sequences are SGHTA and FQGNSA. CDR3 length equals 14 residues. The CDR3 spells CASSLGLAGGIQFF. In DNA form, the CDR3 reads TGTGCCAGCAGCCTCGGACTAGCGGGAGGAATACAGTTCTTC.

The chain employs TRBV15 and TRBJ1-2, with D possibly matching TRBD1 (6 bases). With 1 base removed from V and 4 bases from J, the gap between germline ends came to 7 bases. Germline V gives CDR1 LNHNV, CDR2 YYDKDF (reference sequence). This CDR3 spans 13 amino acids. CDR3 protein: CATSRGTVYGYTF. The CDR3 DNA reads TGTGCCACCAGCAGAGGGACAGTCTATGGCTACACCTTC.

The CDR3 protein is CSVSPRQGSQETQYF. The CDR3 DNA reads TGCAGTGTTAGCCCCCGACAGGGTTCGCAAGAGACCCAGTACTTC. V and J are TRBV20-1 and TRBJ2-5, with 7 bases that match TRBD1. CDR1 is DFQATT and CDR2 is SNEGSKA in the germline V gene (reference sequence). The CDR3 is made up of 15 amino acids. The junction had 13 bases not matched to a gene; V was cut back by 7 bases and J by 2 bases.

The chain couples TRBV6-6 to TRBJ2-1; the D gene could be TRBD1 or TRBD2 (6 bases each). The CDR3 totals 14 residues. V was pared by 3 bases and J by 7 bases, with 13 bases between. The V gene's germline CDR1 is MNHNY and CDR2 SVGAGI (reference sequence). CDR3 nucleotide sequence: TGTGCCAGCAGTTATGGAGGGGGGTCGAATGAGCAGTTCTTC. It is translated as CASSYGGGSNEQFF.

CDR3 in DNA: TGTGCCACCAGTGATGGGGGGAACTATGGCTACACCTTC. Its protein is CATSDGGNYGYTF. This chain links TRBV24-1 with TRBJ1-2, with D maybe TRBD1 (5 bases). The germline CDR1 and CDR2 sequences are KGHDR and SFDVKD. The CDR3 contains 13 residues. The V and J ends lost 3 bases and 2 bases respectively, with 6 bases between them.

This clonotype was detected once. V and J are TRBV20-1 and TRBJ2-4, with 9 bases aligning to TRBD1. Germline V CDR1 and CDR2: DFQATT, SNEGSKA (reference sequence). CDR3 length: 14 amino acids. V lost 8 bases, J lost 7 bases, and 12 bases stayed unmatched. The CDR3 DNA is TGCAGTTCCAAGAACAGGGGGCAAGGGAACATTCAGTACTTC. Its protein product is CSSKNRGQGNIQYF.

J is TRBJ2-3 and V is TRBV20-1; either TRBD1 or TRBD2 may fit D (5 bases each). The CDR3 consists of 17 residues. Trimming took 5 bases from V and 2 from J, leaving 23 bases between them. Germline assignment: CDR1 DFQATT and CDR2 SNEGSKA (reference sequence). CDR3 coding DNA: TGCAGTGCTCCCCCTCCCCCAGGGAGCAGATACACAGATACGCAGTATTTT. Its translation is CSAPPPPGSRYTDTQYF.

The V call is TRBV20-1, the J call TRBJ1-2, with D hard to call. Between the trimmed V and J ends, which lost 6 bases and 1 base, there was a span of 21 bases. This CDR3 is built from 16 residues. Germline V lookup: CDR1 DFQATT, CDR2 SNEGSKA (reference sequence). The CDR3 loop reads CSAPTANRAVNYGYTF. CDR3 sequence (DNA): TGCAGTGCACCAACTGCAAATCGGGCCGTTAACTATGGCTACACCTTC.

The chain links TRBV5-1 to TRBJ1-1; D not certain. The CDR3 consists of 12 residues. Germline CDR1 reads SGHRS; CDR2 reads YFSETQ. With 5 bases removed from V and 7 bases from J, the gap between germline ends came to 12 bases. CDR3 sequence: CASRERGGEAFF. The CDR3 DNA follows: TGCGCCAGCAGAGAACGGGGAGGTGAAGCTTTCTTT.

The V call is TRBV11-2, the J call TRBJ2-1; the D call may be TRBD1 or TRBD2 (7 bases each). Germline lookup yields CDR1 SGHAT and CDR2 FQNNGV. The CDR3 is made up of 16 amino acids. V was shortened by 2 bases and J by 4 bases, with 15 bases between the two germline ends. Here the CDR3 reads CASSLSRGTTYNEQFF. The CDR3 DNA is TGTGCCAGCAGCTTAAGCAGGGGGACTACATACAATGAGCAGTTCTTC.

This sequence joins TRBV7-6 and TRBJ2-5; D is possibly TRBD2 (6 bases). The J call may be in error: the DNA end matches TRBJ2-7 better. Germline CDR1 and CDR2: SGHVS and FNYEAQ. The CDR3 is 14 amino acids. For the CDR3, the DNA is TGTGCCAGCAGCTTAGGCGGGATGGGCAACGAGCAGTACTTC. This gives the protein CASSLGGMGNEQYF.

The V call is TRBV2, the J call TRBJ2-1; TRBD1 aligns across 10 bases. With 4 bases clipped from V and 4 bases from J, the junction kept 4 bases outside the gene matches. Germline V gene lookup returns CDR1 SNHLY and CDR2 FYNNEI. The CDR3 contains 15 residues. The CDR3: CASSAGQGDYNEQFF. The CDR3 nucleotides are TGTGCCAGCAGTGCAGGACAGGGGGATTACAATGAGCAGTTCTTC.

The V call is TRBV6-6, the J call TRBJ1-5, with D tentatively TRBD1 (5 bases). Per germline, CDR1 MNHNY and CDR2 SVGAGI (reference sequence). V was cut by 2 bases and J by 0 bases, with 11 bases left in between. The CDR3 is 16 residues long. The CDR3 loop reads CASSYAGGVSNQPQHF. As DNA, the CDR3 is TGTGCCAGCAGTTACGCGGGGGGGGTTAGCAATCAGCCCCAGCATTTT.

The CDR3 region is CASSLVQRSTDTQYF. The DNA for the CDR3 is TGCGCCAGCAGCTTGGTCCAGCGGTCCACAGATACGCAGTATTTT. The chain carries TRBV5-1 and TRBJ2-3; D might be TRBD2 (5 bases). This CDR3 contains 15 residues. Germline V gives CDR1 SGHRS, CDR2 YFSETQ. Trimming took off 0 bases at V and 2 bases at J, with 10 bases between the two ends.

The V call is TRBV30, the J call TRBJ2-5; tentative D call: TRBD2 (5 bases). CDR1 GTSNPN and CDR2 SVGIG come from the germline V gene (reference sequence). This CDR3 spans 13 amino acids. V gave up 3 bases and J gave up 4 bases, with 12 bases separating them. The DNA for the CDR3 is TGTGCCTGGAGCCCTACTAGAGGAGAGACCCAGTACTTC. This translates into CAWSPTRGETQYF.

This clonotype was counted a few times. The gene calls are TRBV6-6 and TRBJ2-7; no clear D. There are 14 residues in the CDR3. V gave up 7 bases and J gave up 2 bases, with 15 bases separating them. Germline assignment: CDR1 MNHNY and CDR2 SVGAGI (reference sequence). The CDR3 sequence: CASTDRAPPYEQYF. The DNA for the CDR3 is TGTGCCAGCACCGACCGGGCCCCCCCCTACGAGCAGTACTTC.

This clonotype has a handful of counts. The chain joins TRBV2 to TRBJ2-1; possible D gene TRBD1, 5 bases. The CDR3 contains 15 residues. V dropped 0 bases and J dropped 5 bases, with 11 bases sitting between them. Germline CDR1 SNHLY, CDR2 FYNNEI. CDR3 sequence reads: CASSEAGARDNEQFF. The CDR3 nucleotides are TGTGCCAGCAGTGAAGCAGGGGCGCGAGACAATGAGCAGTTCTTC.

With regard to this clonotype: The junction departs from the called germline gene at one end, perhaps through a read error. This chain links TRBV20-1 with TRBJ2-7, with a tentative D call TRBD1 (5 bases). Germline CDR1 DFQATT, CDR2 SNEGSKA (reference sequence). CDR3 size: 14 residues. CDR3 sequence reads: CSARDRVQGYERYF. CDR3 DNA: TGCAGTGCTAGAGATCGCGTTCAGGGCTACGAGCGGTACTTC.

J is TRBJ2-7 and V is TRBV20-1; D is unresolved. The germline CDR1 and CDR2 sequences are DFQATT and SNEGSKA (reference sequence). The CDR3 contains 11 residues. The V gene lost 4 bases and the J gene lost 6 bases, with 10 bases spanning the gap. The CDR3 DNA follows: TGCAGTGCTACTCCATCCCTCGAGCAGTACTTC. Protein product: CSATPSLEQYF.

The DNA for the CDR3 is TGTGCCAGCAGACTCGACAGGGTTAGAGAAAAACTGTTTTTT. It encodes CASRLDRVREKLFF. The chain joins TRBV6-5 to TRBJ1-4; 7 bases are a match to TRBD1. V was pared by 6 bases and J by 8 bases, with 9 bases of the junction left unmatched. This CDR3 comprises 14 residues. Per the germline V gene, CDR1 is MNHEY and CDR2 is SVGAGI.

A remark on this clonotype: At one end the junction does not follow the germline gene, possibly because of a read error. The chain employs TRBV6-5 and TRBJ2-1; no firm D call. The V gene's germline CDR1 is MNHEY and CDR2 SVGAGI. This CDR3 contains 12 residues. CDR3 residues: CASSTSSNEQFF. As DNA, the CDR3 is TGTGCCAGCAGTACTTCCTCCAATGAGCAGTTCTTC.

The J gene is TRBJ1-4, the V gene TRBV5-5; TRBD1 might be the D (6 bases). The CDR3 covers 16 residues. V was trimmed by 4 bases and J by 0 bases, leaving 13 bases between them. The germline V gene encodes CDR1 SGHKS and CDR2 YYEKEE (reference sequence). This CDR3 reads CASSDRPGATNEKLFF. CDR3 bases: TGTGCCAGCAGCGACAGGCCCGGAGCAACTAATGAAAAACTGTTTTTT. The full variable domain, completed using reference TRBV5-5 and TRBJ1-4, is DAGVTQSPTHLIKTRGQQVTLRCSPISGHKSVSWYQQVLGQGPQFIFQYYEKEERGRGNFPDRFSARQFPNYSSELNVNALLLGDSALYLCASSDRPGATNEKLFFGSGTQLSVL.